A single sample is the source of the 24 T cell receptor beta chains below, sequenced in a study of T cell changes during pregnancy in multiple sclerosis. This table comes from immunoSEQ multiplex PCR, and its TCRdb copy is limited to in-frame clones, with some not included. The table has roughly 70,000 clones, around 90% seen once. The sequences come from peripheral blood, collected in the third trimester of pregnancy. The receptors originated from a female donor with multiple sclerosis, enrolled in a pregnancy study.

V and J are TRBV18 and TRBJ1-5; D uncertain. In germline, CDR1 is KGHSH, CDR2 LQKENI. The CDR3 covers 14 residues. V lost 6 bases to trimming and J lost 0 bases, with 9 bases between them. CDR3 nucleotides: TGTGCCAGCTCCGGGGATTTTAGCAATCAGCCCCAGCATTTT. Its protein is CASSGDFSNQPQHF.

The rearrangement uses TRBV7-9 and TRBJ2-3; 11 bases are a match to TRBD2. CDR3 length equals 18 residues. The V gene's germline CDR1 is SEHNR and CDR2 FQNEAQ (reference sequence). The V segment lost 1 base and the J segment 0 bases; nucleotides outside the gene matches: 6. CDR3 nucleotides: TGTGCCAGCAGCTTAGGATCCGGGACTAGCGGCAGCACAGATACGCAGTATTTT. Protein: CASSLGSGTSGSTDTQYF.

The chain has TRBV4-1 and TRBJ2-3, with 10 bases fitting TRBD2. CDR1 and CDR2 from the germline V gene are MGHRA and YSYEKL. J was trimmed by 1 base and V by 4 bases; bases with no gene match: 5. The CDR3 consists of 16 residues. For the CDR3, the DNA is TGCGCCAGCAGCCGAGCGGGAGGGCCGGGCACAGATACGCAGTATTTT. This sequence encodes CASSRAGGPGTDTQYF.

The rearrangement uses TRBV2 and TRBJ2-7; D perhaps matches TRBD1 (6 bases). The V end was cut by 6 bases, the J end by 5 bases, with 11 bases between. CDR1 SNHLY and CDR2 FYNNEI come from the germline V gene. The CDR3 totals 12 residues. CDR3 residues: CASRIQGNEQYF. CDR3 coding DNA: TGTGCCAGCAGGATACAGGGCAACGAGCAGTACTTC.

The chain recombines TRBV10-3 with TRBJ2-7; 7 bases match TRBD1. The junction had 10 bases not matched to a gene; V was cut back by 2 bases and J by 0 bases. From germline, CDR1 is ENHRY and CDR2 SYGVKD. The CDR3 loop spans 17 amino acids. Here the CDR3 reads CAISEEIPGQPSYEQYF. The CDR3 coding sequence is TGTGCCATCAGTGAGGAAATACCGGGACAGCCCTCCTACGAGCAGTACTTC.

The chain is built from TRBV7-9 and TRBJ1-2, with TRBD1 as a possible D gene (6 bases). The length of the CDR3 is 16 residues. V lost 5 bases, J lost 1 base, and 17 bases lay in between. The germline V gene encodes CDR1 SEHNR and CDR2 FQNEAQ (reference sequence). CDR3 residues: CASSPQLTGNNYGYTF. CDR3 DNA sequence: TGTGCCAGCAGCCCACAATTAACAGGGAATAACTATGGCTACACCTTC.

This rearrangement joins TRBV5-1 to TRBJ2-7; perhaps TRBD2 as D (6 bases). V shed 0 bases and J shed 3 bases, with 7 bases lying between them. This CDR3 has 13 amino acids. Germline V gives CDR1 SGHRS, CDR2 YFSETQ. The CDR3 loop is CASSLGLVYEQYF. The CDR3, as DNA: TGCGCCAGCAGCTTGGGACTAGTCTACGAGCAGTACTTC.

The chain has TRBV5-6 and TRBJ2-7, with 9 bases that match TRBD2. The CDR3 runs 15 residues. V was pared by 4 bases and J by 4 bases, with 9 bases of the junction left unmatched. Looked up from germline, CDR1 is SGHDT and CDR2 is YYEEEE. CDR3 region: CASSRSSSGNYEQYF. CDR3 in DNA: TGTGCCAGCAGCCGAAGCTCTAGCGGGAATTACGAGCAGTACTTC.

J is TRBJ2-5 and V is TRBV28; a possible D gene is TRBD1 (5 bases). V was pared by 3 bases and J by 4 bases, with 9 bases between. Germline V gives CDR1 MDHEN, CDR2 SYDVKM. The CDR3 runs 13 residues. The CDR3 loop is CASSLAGLETQYF. The CDR3 DNA reads TGTGCCAGCAGTTTGGCAGGGTTAGAGACCCAGTACTTC.

CDR3 region: CASTLSRGNQPQHF. CDR3 in DNA: TGTGCCAGCACCCTTTCCCGGGGGAATCAGCCCCAGCATTTT. This chain connects TRBV28 to TRBJ1-5; the D gene is possibly TRBD1 (5 bases). The CDR3 contains 14 residues. Germline V gene lookup returns CDR1 MDHEN and CDR2 SYDVKM. With 7 bases removed from V and 4 bases from J, the gap between germline ends came to 14 bases.

The chain links TRBV30 to TRBJ2-3; 8 bases align to TRBD2. Germline CDR1 reads GTSNPN; CDR2 reads SVGIG (reference sequence). V trimming: 0 bases; J trimming: 0 bases; junction bases outside the gene matches: 5. This CDR3 is built from 16 residues. The CDR3 region is CAWSVASGGSTDTQYF. In DNA form, the CDR3 reads TGTGCCTGGAGTGTTGCTTCGGGAGGGAGCACAGATACGCAGTATTTT.

This chain joins TRBV15 and TRBJ1-3; D is possibly TRBD1 (5 bases). Germline V gene lookup returns CDR1 LNHNV and CDR2 YYDKDF (reference sequence). The CDR3 extends over 20 amino acids. Trimming removed 0 bases at V and 5 bases at J, with 26 bases between. CDR3: CATSRETGLGGAQLRNTIYF. DNA of the CDR3: TGTGCCACCAGCAGAGAAACCGGGCTTGGAGGGGCGCAGCTGAGAAACACCATATATTTT.

The genes are TRBV5-4 and TRBJ2-3; possibly TRBD2 for D (6 bases). In germline, CDR1 is SGHNT, CDR2 YYREEE (reference sequence). This CDR3 has 16 amino acids. V was cut by 3 bases and J by 3 bases, with 17 bases left in between. The CDR3 protein is CASSSNFGGVTDTQYF. The CDR3 DNA follows: TGTGCCAGCAGCTCGAACTTCGGGGGTGTTACAGATACGCAGTATTTT.

The rearrangement joins TRBV10-3 to TRBJ2-5; TRBD1 matches 12 bases. Germline CDR1 is ENHRY and CDR2 is SYGVKD. The V and J ends lost 10 bases and 4 bases, in that order; junction bases with no gene match: 13. The length of the CDR3 is 16 residues. The CDR3 is CATGLIGTGGAETQYF. CDR3 DNA: TGTGCCACGGGGTTGATCGGGACAGGGGGCGCAGAGACCCAGTACTTC.

This clone was counted a single time. The chain employs TRBV4-3 and TRBJ2-7, with 9 bases lining up with TRBD2. The CDR3 has 17 amino acids. Germline CDR1 is LGHNA and CDR2 is YSLEER. V lost 0 bases, J lost 5 bases, and 11 bases stayed unmatched. The DNA for the CDR3 is TGCGCCAGCAGCCAAGATTCCGGACTAGCGAGAATGGACGAGCAGTACTTC. As protein: CASSQDSGLARMDEQYF.

J is TRBJ2-1 and V is TRBV2; D not certain. Trimming pared 3 bases from V and 3 bases from J, leaving 6 bases between. The CDR3 has 13 amino acids. From germline, CDR1 is SNHLY and CDR2 FYNNEI. The CDR3 sequence: CASSDANYNEQFF. The DNA for the CDR3 is TGTGCCAGCAGTGACGCTAACTACAATGAGCAGTTCTTC.

The chain combines TRBV21-1 with TRBJ2-1; TRBD2 is taken as the D call from the table, unchecked against the DNA. TRBV21-1 is labeled a pseudogene. This CDR3 contains 17 residues. The CDR3 is CASRRGGRPLRAEEQFF. The CDR3 coding sequence is TGTGCCAGCCGAAGAGGAGGGAGGCCCCTGCGGGCAGAGGAGCAGTTCTTC.

The rearrangement uses TRBV5-6 and TRBJ1-1, with a weak D call TRBD1 (6 bases). The CDR3 has 14 residues. CDR1 is SGHDT, CDR2 YYEEEE, per germline. V was cut by 4 bases and J by 5 bases, with 15 bases left in between. The CDR3, as DNA: TGTGCCAGCAGCCCACAGGGTAAGAGTACTGAAGCTTTCTTT. Protein product: CASSPQGKSTEAFF.

This chain connects TRBV2 to TRBJ2-3; D not certain. The CDR3 extends over 12 amino acids. The germline CDR1 and CDR2 sequences are SNHLY and FYNNEI. With 4 bases removed from V and 5 bases from J, the gap between germline ends came to 7 bases. CDR3: CASSGSVDTQYF. As DNA, the CDR3 is TGTGCCAGCAGTGGTTCAGTAGATACGCAGTATTTT.

This rearrangement joins TRBV28 to TRBJ1-2; 7 bases are shared with TRBD1. CDR3 length: 17 residues. CDR1 is MDHEN and CDR2 is SYDVKM in the germline V gene. V shed 4 bases, J shed 3 bases, and the junction held 14 bases outside the gene matches. The CDR3 DNA sequence: TGTGCCAGCAGTTCCTTAGGGGACAGTCCGGGATACTATGGCTACACCTTC. Amino acid sequence: CASSSLGDSPGYYGYTF.

Regarding this clone: Other DNA sequences within the sample encode an identical CDR3. The chain is built from TRBV6-4 and TRBJ2-1; perhaps TRBD2 as D (6 bases). This CDR3 comprises 15 residues. V gave up 0 bases and J gave up 0 bases, with 6 bases separating them. Germline assignment: CDR1 MRHNA and CDR2 SNTAGT. This CDR3 reads CASSDSSGSYNEQFF. CDR3 sequence (DNA): TGTGCCAGCAGTGACTCTAGCGGCTCCTACAATGAGCAGTTCTTC.

The rearrangement uses TRBV7-2 and TRBJ1-1; D may be TRBD1 (5 bases). The germline gives CDR1 SGHTA, CDR2 FQGNSA. The CDR3 has 13 amino acids. V shed 5 bases and J shed 1 base, with 8 bases lying between them. The CDR3 nucleotides are TGTGCCAGCAGCCAGACAGCGAACACTGAAGCTTTCTTT. Its protein is CASSQTANTEAFF.

On this clone itself: Within the sample, other DNA sequences also encode this same CDR3. The rearrangement uses TRBV13 and TRBJ2-3; 7 bases are shared with TRBD1. Per germline, CDR1 PRHDT and CDR2 FYEKMQ (reference sequence). The V and J ends lost 5 bases and 2 bases, in that order; junction bases with no gene match: 7. The CDR3 is 15 amino acids. CDR3 in amino acids: CASSTRTGHTDTQYF. Written as DNA, the CDR3 is TGTGCCAGCAGCACGCGGACAGGTCACACAGATACGCAGTATTTT.

J is TRBJ2-3 and V is TRBV29-1; 10 bases align to TRBD2. The CDR3 has 15 amino acids. The trim removed 5 bases at V and 1 base at J, leaving 6 bases unmatched. In germline, CDR1 is SQVTM, CDR2 ANQGSEA. The CDR3 DNA is TGCAGCGTTCCTAGCGGGAGATCCGGCACAGATACGCAGTATTTT. Protein sequence: CSVPSGRSGTDTQYF.